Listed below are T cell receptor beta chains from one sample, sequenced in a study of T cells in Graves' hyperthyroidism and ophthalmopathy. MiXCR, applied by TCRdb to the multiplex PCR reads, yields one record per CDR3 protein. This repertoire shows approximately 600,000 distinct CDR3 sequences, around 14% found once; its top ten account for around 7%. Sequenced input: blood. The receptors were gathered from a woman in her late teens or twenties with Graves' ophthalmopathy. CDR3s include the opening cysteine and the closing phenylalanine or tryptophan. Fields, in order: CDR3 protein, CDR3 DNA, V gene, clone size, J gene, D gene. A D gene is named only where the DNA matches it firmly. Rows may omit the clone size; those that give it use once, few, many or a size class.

CDR3: CASSLRNTNTEAFF; DNA: TGTGCCAGCAGTTTACGGAATACGAACACTGAAGCTTTCTTT; V: TRBV12-3/TRBV12-4; size: many; J: TRBJ1-1; D: -
CDR3: CASSYSQGGNSPLHF; DNA: TGTGCCAGCAGCTACTCTCAGGGCGGAAATTCACCCCTCCACTTT; V: TRBV7-2; size: -; J: TRBJ1-6; D: -
CDR3: CAWSRTGQNYGYTF; DNA: TGTGCCTGGAGTCGCACGGGACAGAACTATGGCTACACCTTC; V: TRBV30; size: many; J: TRBJ1-2; D: TRBD1
CDR3: CASRPRGGSYNEQFF; DNA: TGTGCCAGCAGGCCGAGGGGAGGGTCCTACAATGAGCAGTTCTTC; V: TRBV12-3/TRBV12-4; size: many; J: TRBJ2-1; D: TRBD2
CDR3: CASSSFRTSGNTGELFF; DNA: TGTGCCAGCAGCTCTTTCAGGACTAGCGGGAACACCGGGGAGCTGTTTTTT; V: TRBV7-9; size: -; J: TRBJ2-2; D: TRBD2
CDR3: CASGFLAGPQYF; DNA: TGTGCTAGTGGTTTCCTAGCGGGCCCGCAGTATTTT; V: TRBV12-5; size: few; J: TRBJ2-3; D: TRBD2
CDR3: CASSQQAQSQETQYF; DNA: TGTGCCAGCAGCCAACAGGCTCAGAGCCAAGAGACCCAGTACTTC; V: TRBV3-1; size: many; J: TRBJ2-5; D: -
CDR3: CASSPGQGSGYEQYF; DNA: TGTGCCAGCAGCCCGGGACAGGGGTCCGGGTACGAGCAGTACTTC; V: TRBV9; size: few; J: TRBJ2-7; D: TRBD1
CDR3: CASSFDRLAVTSYEQYF; DNA: TGTGCCAGCAGTTTCGATCGACTAGCGGTTACCTCCTACGAGCAGTACTTC; V: TRBV6-5; size: -; J: TRBJ2-7; D: TRBD2
CDR3: CASRATGSGYTF; DNA: TGTGCCAGCAGAGCGACCGGTAGCGGCTACACCTTC; V: TRBV6-2/TRBV6-3; size: many; J: TRBJ1-2; D: -
CDR3: CASRWTGNTGELFF; DNA: TGTGCCTCCAGGTGGACAGGGAACACCGGGGAGCTGTTTTTT; V: TRBV30; size: many; J: TRBJ2-2; D: TRBD1
CDR3: CASSLARDNEQFF; DNA: TGTGCCAGCAGCTTAGCTAGAGACAATGAGCAGTTCTTC; V: TRBV7-2; size: many; J: TRBJ2-1; D: -
CDR3: CASRTGVLRSYTF; DNA: TGTGCCAGCAGGACAGGGGTATTGAGGAGCTACACCTTC; V: TRBV12-3/TRBV12-4; size: many; J: TRBJ1-2; D: TRBD1
CDR3: CASSFSPGTVFFSYEQYF; DNA: TGTGCCAGCAGCTTTTCCCCCGGGACCGTTTTCTTCTCCTACGAGCAGTACTTC; V: TRBV7-2; size: many; J: TRBJ2-7; D: -
CDR3: CASRELGREQYF; DNA: TGTGCCAGCAGGGAACTAGGACGGGAGCAGTACTTC; V: TRBV2; size: many; J: TRBJ2-7; D: -
CDR3: CATSRDPRGETQYF; DNA: TGTGCCACCTCCCGGGACCCGAGGGGGGAGACCCAGTACTTC; V: TRBV28; size: many; J: TRBJ2-5; D: -
CDR3: CASSARLDGNYGYTF; DNA: TGTGCCAGCAGCGCCCGACTCGACGGTAACTATGGCTACACCTTC; V: TRBV5-8; size: many; J: TRBJ1-2; D: -
CDR3: CASSLGQPVAYEQYF; DNA: TGTGCCAGCAGCCTAGGACAGCCGGTCGCCTACGAGCAGTACTTC; V: TRBV5-6; size: many; J: TRBJ2-7; D: -
CDR3: CASSKGVPTEAFF; DNA: TGTGCCAGCAGCAAGGGGGTCCCCACTGAAGCTTTCTTT; V: TRBV27; size: many; J: TRBJ1-1; D: -
CDR3: CASSTRGDTEAFF; DNA: TGTGCCAGCAGCACAAGGGGGGACACTGAAGCTTTCTTT; V: TRBV7-6; size: many; J: TRBJ1-1; D: -
CDR3: CASSPSTSDILEQFF; DNA: TGTGCCAGCAGCCCCTCGACTAGCGATATACTTGAGCAGTTCTTC; V: TRBV7-9; size: -; J: TRBJ2-1; D: TRBD2
CDR3: CASCPGTGGLYEQYF; DNA: TGTGCCAGCTGCCCCGGGACAGGGGGACTCTACGAGCAGTACTTC; V: TRBV9; size: few; J: TRBJ2-7; D: TRBD1
CDR3: CASSIGPGIGAYEQYF; DNA: TGTGCCAGTAGTATAGGCCCAGGGATAGGGGCTTACGAGCAGTACTTC; V: TRBV19; size: many; J: TRBJ2-7; D: -
CDR3: CASISGRLNSPLHF; DNA: TGTGCCAGCATATCAGGGAGACTCAATTCACCCCTCCACTTT; V: TRBV2; size: -; J: TRBJ1-6; D: -
CDR3: CATSDLLADTQYF; DNA: TGTGCCACCAGTGATTTGCTGGCAGATACGCAGTATTTT; V: TRBV24-1; size: many; J: TRBJ2-3; D: -
CDR3: CASWTAPYEQYF; DNA: TGTGCCAGCTGGACAGCCCCCTACGAGCAGTACTTC; V: TRBV6-1; size: many; J: TRBJ2-7; D: -
CDR3: CASSQEPPWGRAYNEQFF; DNA: TGCGCCAGCAGCCAGGAACCTCCCTGGGGGCGTGCGTACAATGAGCAGTTCTTC; V: TRBV7-9; size: -; J: TRBJ2-1; D: -
CDR3: CASSPNDSQETQYF; DNA: TGTGCCAGCAGCCCCAACGACAGTCAAGAGACCCAGTACTTC; V: TRBV12-3/TRBV12-4; size: once; J: TRBJ2-5; D: -
CDR3: CASSHPETGNTEAFF; DNA: TGTGCCAGCAGCCACCCAGAAACAGGAAACACTGAAGCTTTCTTT; V: TRBV7-3; size: few; J: TRBJ1-1; D: -
CDR3: CASSLVSRGSTDTQYF; DNA: TGTGCCAGCAGCTTAGTCTCCCGGGGGAGCACAGATACGCAGTATTTT; V: TRBV11-2; size: -; J: TRBJ2-3; D: -
CDR3: CASRWDNQETQYF; DNA: TGCGCCAGCAGATGGGACAACCAAGAGACCCAGTACTTC; V: TRBV5-1; size: -; J: TRBJ2-5; D: -
CDR3: CSAIRGGTEAFF; DNA: TGCAGTGCCATCAGGGGAGGCACTGAAGCTTTCTTT; V: TRBV20-1; size: many; J: TRBJ1-1; D: -
CDR3: CASSSLLMGGYTF; DNA: TGTGCCAGCAGCTCCCTCCTGATGGGTGGCTACACCTTC; V: TRBV13; size: many; J: TRBJ1-2; D: -
CDR3: CASSIGTSGSTRLPYEQYF; DNA: TGTGCCAGCAGCATCGGGACTAGCGGGAGTACTCGCCTACCGTACGAGCAGTACTTC; V: TRBV11-3; size: many; J: TRBJ2-7; D: TRBD2
CDR3: CASSTNGLNEKLFF; DNA: TGTGCCAGCAGCACAAACGGTCTTAATGAAAAACTGTTTTTT; V: TRBV7-2; size: few; J: TRBJ1-4; D: -
CDR3: CASSVEDGTGQGGGGANTEAFF; DNA: TGTGCCAGCAGCGTAGAGGATGGGACGGGACAGGGTGGTGGGGGCGCGAACACTGAAGCTTTCTTT; V: TRBV9; size: -; J: TRBJ1-1; D: TRBD1
CDR3: CASSLADLLTGELFF; DNA: TGTGCCAGCAGTCTAGCGGACCTACTCACCGGGGAGCTGTTTTTT; V: TRBV6-1; size: -; J: TRBJ2-2; D: TRBD2
CDR3: CASTTGGVSGNTIYF; DNA: TGTGCCAGCACGACGGGGGGAGTCTCTGGAAACACCATATATTTT; V: TRBV28; size: many; J: TRBJ1-3; D: -
CDR3: CASSESLLRAICVGGEQYF; DNA: TGCGCCAGCAGTGAGTCTCTCTTAAGGGCAATTTGTGTTGGTGGCGAGCAGTACTTC; V: TRBV10-1; size: -; J: TRBJ2-7; D: -
CDR3: CASSITGAAGANVLTF; DNA: TGTGCCAGTAGTATTACAGGAGCGGCTGGGGCCAACGTCCTGACTTTC; V: TRBV19; size: -; J: TRBJ2-6; D: -
CDR3: CASGADLQETQYF; DNA: TGTGCTAGTGGAGCGGACCTACAAGAGACCCAGTACTTC; V: TRBV12-5; size: many; J: TRBJ2-5; D: -
CDR3: CASSPEALSGFTDTQYF; DNA: TGTGCCAGCAGCCCCGAGGCCCTTAGCGGCTTCACAGATACGCAGTATTTT; V: TRBV7-9; size: -; J: TRBJ2-3; D: -
CDR3: CASSLAVRGFYGYTF; DNA: TGTGCCAGCAGCTTAGCGGTTCGGGGTTTCTATGGCTACACCTTC; V: TRBV7-9; size: few; J: TRBJ1-2; D: -
CDR3: CASSLSRSRGSEYF; DNA: TGTGCCAGCAGTTTATCGAGGTCCAGGGGCTCTGAGTACTTC; V: TRBV27; size: -; J: TRBJ2-4; D: -
CDR3: CASSDRGPYNSPLHF; DNA: TGTGCCAGCAGTGACAGGGGACCCTATAATTCACCCCTCCACTTT; V: TRBV28; size: many; J: TRBJ1-6; D: TRBD1